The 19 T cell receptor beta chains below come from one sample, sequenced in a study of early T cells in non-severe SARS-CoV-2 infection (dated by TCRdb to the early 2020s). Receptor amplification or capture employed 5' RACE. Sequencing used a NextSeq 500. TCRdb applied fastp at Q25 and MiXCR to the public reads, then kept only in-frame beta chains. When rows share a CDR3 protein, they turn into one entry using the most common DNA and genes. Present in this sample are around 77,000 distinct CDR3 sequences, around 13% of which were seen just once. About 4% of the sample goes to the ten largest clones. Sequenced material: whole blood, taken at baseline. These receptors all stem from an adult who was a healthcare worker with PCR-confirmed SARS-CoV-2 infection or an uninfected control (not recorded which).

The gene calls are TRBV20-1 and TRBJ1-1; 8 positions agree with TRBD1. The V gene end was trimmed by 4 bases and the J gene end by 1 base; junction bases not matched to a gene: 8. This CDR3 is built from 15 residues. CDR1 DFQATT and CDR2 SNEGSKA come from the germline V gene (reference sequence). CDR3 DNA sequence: TGCAGTGCTATCCGGACAGGGAGGGGGAACACTGAAGCTTTCTTT. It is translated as CSAIRTGRGNTEAFF.

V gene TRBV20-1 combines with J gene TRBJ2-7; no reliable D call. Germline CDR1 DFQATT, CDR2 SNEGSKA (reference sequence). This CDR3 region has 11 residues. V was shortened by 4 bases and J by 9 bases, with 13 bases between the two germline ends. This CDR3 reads CSATLDPGQYF. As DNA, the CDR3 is TGCAGTGCTACTTTAGACCCGGGGCAGTACTTC.

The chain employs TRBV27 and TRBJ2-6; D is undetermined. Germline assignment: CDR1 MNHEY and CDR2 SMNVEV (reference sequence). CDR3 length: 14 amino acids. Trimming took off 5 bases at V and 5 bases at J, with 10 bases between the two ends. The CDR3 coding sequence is TGTGCCAGCAGTCCCCCGTCGAGGGCCAACGTCCTGACTTTC. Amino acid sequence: CASSPPSRANVLTF. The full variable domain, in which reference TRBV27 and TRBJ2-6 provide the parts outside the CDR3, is EAQVTQNPRYLITVTGKKLTVTCSQNMNHEYMSWYRQDPGLGLRQIYYSMNVEVTDKGDVPEGYKVSRKEKRNFPLILESPSPNQTSLYFCASSPPSRANVLTFGAGSRLTVL.

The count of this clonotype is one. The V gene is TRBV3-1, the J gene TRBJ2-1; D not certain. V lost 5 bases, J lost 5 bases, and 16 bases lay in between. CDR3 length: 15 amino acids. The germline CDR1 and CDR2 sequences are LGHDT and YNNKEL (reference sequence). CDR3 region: CASSSTSKGHNEQFF. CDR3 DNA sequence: TGTGCCAGCAGCTCAACAAGTAAGGGTCACAATGAGCAGTTCTTC.

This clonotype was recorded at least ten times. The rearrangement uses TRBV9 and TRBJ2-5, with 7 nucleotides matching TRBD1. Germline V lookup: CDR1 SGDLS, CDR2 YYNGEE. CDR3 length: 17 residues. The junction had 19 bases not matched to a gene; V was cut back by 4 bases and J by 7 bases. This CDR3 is CASSSDPRRGLEATQYF. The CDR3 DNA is TGTGCCAGCAGCTCGGACCCTCGAAGGGGGCTCGAGGCGACCCAGTACTTC. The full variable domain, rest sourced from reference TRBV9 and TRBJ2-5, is DSGVTQTPKHLITATGQRVTLRCSPRSGDLSVYWYQQSLDQGLQFLIQYYNGEERAKGNILERFSAQQFPDLHSELNLSSLELGDSALYFCASSSDPRRGLEATQYFGPGTRLLVL.

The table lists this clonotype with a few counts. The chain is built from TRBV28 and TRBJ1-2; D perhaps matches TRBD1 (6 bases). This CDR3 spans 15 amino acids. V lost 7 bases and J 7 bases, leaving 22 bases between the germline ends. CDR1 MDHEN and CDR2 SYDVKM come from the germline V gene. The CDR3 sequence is CASTFRQVNGGGYTF. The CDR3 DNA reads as TGTGCCAGCACTTTTCGACAGGTTAACGGGGGTGGCTACACCTTC.

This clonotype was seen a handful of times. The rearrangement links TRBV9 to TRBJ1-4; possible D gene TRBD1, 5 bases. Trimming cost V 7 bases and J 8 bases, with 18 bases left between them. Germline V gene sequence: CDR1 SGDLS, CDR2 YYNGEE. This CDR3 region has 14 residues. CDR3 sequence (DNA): TGTGCCAGCGGAGCTGAGGGGATAGAGGAAAAACTGTTTTTT. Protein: CASGAEGIEEKLFF.

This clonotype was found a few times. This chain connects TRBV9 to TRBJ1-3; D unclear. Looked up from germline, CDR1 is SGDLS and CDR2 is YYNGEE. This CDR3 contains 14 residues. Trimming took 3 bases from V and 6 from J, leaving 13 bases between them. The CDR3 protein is CASSGGLGANTIYF. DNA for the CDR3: TGTGCCAGCAGCGGTGGACTGGGCGCAAACACCATATATTTT.

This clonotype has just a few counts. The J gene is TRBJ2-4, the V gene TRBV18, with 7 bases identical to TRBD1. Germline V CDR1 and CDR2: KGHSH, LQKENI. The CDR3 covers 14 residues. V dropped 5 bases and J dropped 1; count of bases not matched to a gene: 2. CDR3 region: CASSEGAAKNIQYF. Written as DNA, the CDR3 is TGTGCCAGCTCAGAGGGGGCGGCCAAAAACATTCAGTACTTC.

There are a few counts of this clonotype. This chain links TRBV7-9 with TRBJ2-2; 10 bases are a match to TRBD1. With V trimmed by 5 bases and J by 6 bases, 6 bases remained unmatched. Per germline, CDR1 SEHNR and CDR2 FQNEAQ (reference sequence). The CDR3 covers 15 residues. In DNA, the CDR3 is TGTGCCAGCAGCCGTCAAGGACAGGGGGCCGGGGAGCTGTTTTTT. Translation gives CASSRQGQGAGELFF.

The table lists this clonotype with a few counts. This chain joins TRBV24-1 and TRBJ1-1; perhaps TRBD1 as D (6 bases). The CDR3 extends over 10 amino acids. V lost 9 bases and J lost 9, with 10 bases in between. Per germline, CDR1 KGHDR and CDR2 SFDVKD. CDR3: CATSGTQAFF. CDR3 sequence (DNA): TGTGCCACCTCCGGGACACAAGCTTTCTTT.

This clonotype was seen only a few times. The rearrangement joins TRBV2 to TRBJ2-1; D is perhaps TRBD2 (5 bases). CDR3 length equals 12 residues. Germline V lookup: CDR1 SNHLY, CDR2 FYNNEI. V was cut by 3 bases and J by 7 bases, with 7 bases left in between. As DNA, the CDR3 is TGTGCCAGCAGTGAGGACTTAAATGAGCAGTTCTTC. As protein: CASSEDLNEQFF.

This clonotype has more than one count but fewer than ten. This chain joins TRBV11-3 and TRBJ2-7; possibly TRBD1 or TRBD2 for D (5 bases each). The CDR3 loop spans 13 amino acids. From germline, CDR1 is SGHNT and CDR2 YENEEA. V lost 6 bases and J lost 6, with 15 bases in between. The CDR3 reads CASSTARDGEQYF. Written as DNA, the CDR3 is TGTGCCAGCAGTACAGCCAGGGACGGCGAGCAGTACTTC. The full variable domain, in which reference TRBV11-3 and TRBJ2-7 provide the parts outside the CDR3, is EAGVVQSPRYKIIEKKQPVAFWCNPISGHNTLYWYLQNLGQGPELLIRYENEEAVDDSQLPKDRFSAERLKGVDSTLKIQPAELGDSAVYLCASSTARDGEQYFGPGTRLTVT.

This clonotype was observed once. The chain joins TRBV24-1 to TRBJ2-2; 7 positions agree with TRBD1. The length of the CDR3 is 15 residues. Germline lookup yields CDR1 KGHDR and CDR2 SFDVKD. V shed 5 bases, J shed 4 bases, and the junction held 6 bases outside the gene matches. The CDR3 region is CATSAGDRITGELFF. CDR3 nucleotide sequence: TGTGCCACCAGTGCCGGGGACAGAATCACCGGGGAGCTGTTTTTT.

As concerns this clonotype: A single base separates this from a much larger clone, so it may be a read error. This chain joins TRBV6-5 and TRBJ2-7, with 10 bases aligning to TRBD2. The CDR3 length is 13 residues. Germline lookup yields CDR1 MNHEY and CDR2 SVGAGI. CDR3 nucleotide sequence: TGTGCCAGCCGACTAGCGGGTCACTACGTGCAGTACTTC. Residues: CASRLAGHYVQYF.

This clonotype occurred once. CDR3 in amino acids: CASSLIKDEQYF. The DNA for the CDR3 is TGTGCCAGCAGCCTCATCAAGGACGAGCAGTACTTC. The V call is TRBV7-9, the J call TRBJ2-7; D unresolved. The CDR3 has 12 amino acids. CDR1 and CDR2 from the germline V gene are SEHNR and FQNEAQ (reference sequence). Trimming removed 5 bases at V and 5 bases at J, with 10 bases between.

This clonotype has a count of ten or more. The CDR3 coding sequence is TGTGCCAGCAGCCCAAAAGCGGGCCGGGGCGGAGGAACGCAGTATTTT. Amino acid sequence: CASSPKAGRGGGTQYF. The chain is built from TRBV7-3 and TRBJ2-3; TRBD2 might be the D (6 bases). The germline V gene encodes CDR1 SGHTA and CDR2 FQGTGA. CDR3 length: 16 amino acids. The V gene lost 5 bases and the J gene lost 9 bases, with 24 bases spanning the gap.

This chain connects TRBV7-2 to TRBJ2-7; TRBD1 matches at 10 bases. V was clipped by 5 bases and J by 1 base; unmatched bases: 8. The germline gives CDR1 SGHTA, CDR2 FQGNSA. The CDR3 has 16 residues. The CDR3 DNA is TGTGCCAGCAGCCTACGGGGACAGGGGATATCCTACGAGCAGTACTTC. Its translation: CASSLRGQGISYEQYF.

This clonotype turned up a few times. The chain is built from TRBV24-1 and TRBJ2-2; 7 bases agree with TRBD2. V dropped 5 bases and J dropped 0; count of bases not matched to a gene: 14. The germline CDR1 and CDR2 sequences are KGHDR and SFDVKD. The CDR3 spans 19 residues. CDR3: CATSAPGTGGSANTGELFF. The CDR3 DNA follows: TGTGCCACCAGTGCCCCCGGAACGGGGGGAAGCGCGAACACCGGGGAGCTGTTTTTT.